A single sample gave rise to the 21 T cell receptor beta chains below, sequenced in a study of vaccination effects on CD4 cells after COVID-19 (dated by TCRdb to between 2021 and 2022). Libraries were built with the immunoSEQ multiplex PCR assay. TCRdb holds this immuneACCESS table with in-frame rearrangements only. Some clones are missing; in checked studies, unresolved V genes explain under half, and the rest has no known cause. The sample table lists some 40,000 clones, about 73% of them with a count of one. Around 15% of the sample goes to the ten largest clones. The ViraFEST assay stimulated PBMC with viral peptide pools and then used TCR sequencing to identify antigen-specific CD4+ T cell clonotypes by expansion. After more than 9 days of culture, CD4+ T cells were isolated with the EasySep CD4+ T cell isolation kit. PCR-confirmed SARS-CoV-2 infection had occurred in convalescent patients between March and December 2020, before the Alpha, Beta and Delta variants emerged in the United States.

No antigen has been identified for these receptors. The material sequenced was CD4+ T cells from PBMCs cultured with HCoV-NL63 spike peptides, taken before COVID-19 vaccination. This sample's cell subset or site label indicates: HCoV-NL63 spike overlapping peptide pool stimulation. The receptors were gathered from a human donor who had a prior SARS-CoV-2 infection.

The chain recombines TRBV5-1 with TRBJ2-3; 7 bases map to TRBD2. The germline V gene encodes CDR1 SGHRS and CDR2 YFSETQ. The V gene end was trimmed by 1 base and the J gene end by 2 bases; junction bases not matched to a gene: 1. The CDR3 is 14 amino acids. The CDR3 is CASSLTSDTDTQYF. CDR3 sequence (DNA): TGCGCCAGCAGCTTGACTAGCGACACAGATACGCAGTATTTT.

The chain links TRBV18 to TRBJ2-3; either TRBD1 or TRBD2 may fit D (6 bases each). The CDR3 runs to 13 residues. Germline CDR1 and CDR2: KGHSH and LQKENI. Between the trimmed V and J ends, which lost 7 bases and 5 bases, there was a span of 13 bases. The CDR3 DNA reads TGTGCCAGCTTTAGGGGGGCTGGAGATACGCAGTATTTT. It translates to CASFRGAGDTQYF.

The gene calls are TRBV2 and TRBJ2-1; TRBD2 aligns across 7 bases. Per germline, CDR1 SNHLY and CDR2 FYNNEI. V lost 8 bases and J lost 6; bases outside the gene matches: 13. CDR3 length: 15 residues. For the CDR3, the DNA is TGTGCCAGCCGCACCCAAGCAGCGGGAAGCAATGAGCAGTTCTTC. This encodes CASRTQAAGSNEQFF.

This chain joins TRBV7-8 and TRBJ2-3, with no clear D. Germline V gene data show CDR1 as SGHVS and CDR2 as FQNEAQ. The CDR3 totals 14 residues. Trimming cost V 1 base and J 5 bases, with 10 bases left between them. CDR3 loop: CASSLEGRGDTQYF. The CDR3 DNA is TGTGCCAGCAGCTTAGAAGGACGCGGAGATACGCAGTATTTT.

The table lists this clone with a few counts. The chain couples TRBV7-9 to TRBJ2-7; 8 bases are shared with TRBD1. The CDR3 totals 15 residues. Looked up from germline, CDR1 is SEHNR and CDR2 is FQNEAQ (reference sequence). Trimming removed 5 bases from V and 6 bases from J; junction bases left unmatched: 12. This chain's CDR3 is CASSHGQGWVFEQYF. The CDR3 nucleotides are TGTGCCAGCAGCCACGGACAGGGCTGGGTGTTCGAGCAGTACTTC.

This clone was observed a handful of times. The chain is built from TRBV10-3 and TRBJ2-7; either TRBD1 or TRBD2 may fit D (6 bases each). The V gene's germline CDR1 is ENHRY and CDR2 SYGVKD. The CDR3 is made up of 18 amino acids. Trimming cost V 3 bases and J 1 base, with 22 bases left between them. CDR3 bases: TGTGCCATCAGTGACTTAGGGGGGCTCCAACGGGGGTCCTACGAGCAGTACTTC. This gives the protein CAISDLGGLQRGSYEQYF.

The chain couples TRBV12-1 to TRBJ2-3. TRBV12-1 counts as a pseudogene. The CDR3 covers 16 residues. As DNA, the CDR3 is TGTGCCAGCAGCTTTGAAGGTGAAGCTAGCACAGATACGCAGTATTTT. This translates into CASSFEGEASTDTQYF.

Remarks on this clone: A junction boundary mismatches the germline segment, possibly from a read error. This chain connects TRBV2 to TRBJ2-4, with TRBD2 matching 13 bases. Germline CDR1 and CDR2: SNHLY and FYNNEI. CDR3 length equals 13 residues. In DNA form, the CDR3 reads TGTGCCAGCAGTTCACTAGCGGGGGGGGAGGAGAACTTC. This sequence encodes CASSSLAGGEENF.

The sample holds a few counts of this clone. The chain links TRBV6-1 to TRBJ1-5; D gene uncertain. Germline V lookup: CDR1 MNHNS, CDR2 SASEGT. The CDR3 has 15 residues. Trimming took 1 base from V and 2 from J, leaving 9 bases between them. CDR3 in DNA: TGTGCCAGCAGTGAAGAGGGATCAGGCAATCAGCCCCAGCATTTT. Translation: CASSEEGSGNQPQHF.

The V and J genes are TRBV27 and TRBJ2-5; D possibly corresponds to TRBD2 (5 bases). V was trimmed by 5 bases and J by 3 bases, leaving 16 bases between them. Germline CDR1 and CDR2: MNHEY and SMNVEV (reference sequence). The CDR3 extends over 15 amino acids. The CDR3 here is CASSPRARRKETQYF. The CDR3 nucleotides are TGTGCCAGCAGTCCGCGGGCCCGCCGGAAAGAGACCCAGTACTTC.

This clone was found a few times. A junction boundary mismatches the germline segment, possibly from a read error. The rearrangement uses TRBV3-1 (or the pseudogene TRBV3-2) and TRBJ2-4; 11 nucleotides agree with TRBD2. The CDR3 has 16 amino acids. Germline V gene data show CDR1 as LGHDT and CDR2 as YNNKEL (reference sequence). In DNA form, the CDR3 reads TGTGCCAGCAGCATCGGGACTAGCGGTGAGAGAGGGGTGCCGCACTTC. This encodes CASSIGTSGERGVPHF.

V and J are TRBV27 and TRBJ2-2, with D perhaps matching TRBD1 (5 bases). The CDR3 is 15 amino acids. From germline, CDR1 is MNHEY and CDR2 SMNVEV (reference sequence). The ends were cut back, 2 bases at V and 6 bases at J, with 13 bases in the middle. The CDR3 DNA follows: TGTGCCAGCAGTTTAATGAAGGCAGGGCCCGGGGAGCTGTTTTTT. Translating gives CASSLMKAGPGELFF.

The chain has TRBV4-2 and TRBJ2-3; 11 nucleotides match TRBD2. V was pared by 1 base and J by 4 bases, with 10 bases of the junction left unmatched. Germline CDR1 and CDR2: LGHNA and YNFKEQ. This CDR3 spans 18 amino acids. The CDR3 coding sequence is TGTGCCAGCAGCCAAGTTGGTACTAGCGGGAGATCAGCAGATACGCAGTATTTT. Protein product: CASSQVGTSGRSADTQYF.

This clone has just a few counts. The rearrangement links TRBV7-3 to TRBJ2-2; 9 bases map to TRBD2. The CDR3 is 18 amino acids. Germline V gives CDR1 SGHTA, CDR2 FQGTGA. V was clipped by 2 bases and J by 4 bases; unmatched bases: 11. The CDR3 coding sequence is TGTGCCAGCAGCTTATACGGTTGGAGGCGGGAGGGCACCGGGGAGCTGTTTTTT. Its protein is CASSLYGWRREGTGELFF.

The chain links TRBV13 to TRBJ2-7, with D unresolved. Trimming removed 5 bases at V and 1 base at J, with 12 bases between. Germline-derived CDR1 and CDR2 are PRHDT and FYEKMQ (reference sequence). The CDR3 extends over 14 amino acids. The chain's CDR3 is CASSAGTRSYEQYF. The CDR3 nucleotides are TGTGCCAGCAGCGCAGGTACGAGGTCCTACGAGCAGTACTTC.

The rearrangement uses TRBV10-3 and TRBJ2-5; D call uncertain. V was clipped by 4 bases and J by 1 base, with 7 bases between them. Germline V gives CDR1 ENHRY, CDR2 SYGVKD. This CDR3 comprises 13 residues. The CDR3, as DNA: TGTGCCATCAGTGTGCGTAGCCAAGAGACCCAGTACTTC. Protein: CAISVRSQETQYF.

The V and J genes are TRBV5-6 and TRBJ2-7; weak D call: TRBD2 (5 bases). V was trimmed by 3 bases and J by 3 bases, leaving 7 bases between them. This CDR3 region has 12 residues. The germline V gene encodes CDR1 SGHDT and CDR2 YYEEEE. The CDR3 sequence is CASSSRDYEQYF. CDR3 nucleotides: TGTGCCAGCAGCTCTCGGGACTACGAGCAGTACTTC. The full variable domain, completed using reference TRBV5-6 and TRBJ2-7, is DAGVTQSPTHLIKTRGQQVTLRCSPKSGHDTVSWYQQALGQGPQFIFQYYEEEERQRGNFPDRFSGHQFPNYSSELNVNALLLGDSALYLCASSSRDYEQYFGPGTRLTVT.

The J gene is TRBJ1-2, the V gene TRBV6-4; TRBD1 matches at 7 bases. The V and J ends lost 1 base and 7 bases, in that order; junction bases with no gene match: 6. The CDR3 extends over 14 amino acids. From germline, CDR1 is MRHNA and CDR2 SNTAGT. CDR3 region: CASSDWNRGGGYTF. The CDR3, as DNA: TGTGCCAGCAGTGACTGGAACAGGGGCGGTGGCTACACCTTC.

The chain has TRBV7-2 and TRBJ1-1; TRBD1 is a possible D gene (6 bases). CDR3 length: 14 residues. V was clipped by 5 bases and J by 4 bases, with 14 bases between them. From germline, CDR1 is SGHTA and CDR2 FQGNSA. This chain's CDR3 is CASSRGHLATEAFF. The CDR3 bases are TGTGCCAGCAGCCGGGGACATTTGGCCACTGAAGCTTTCTTT.

V and J are TRBV4-2 and TRBJ2-7; 9 bases agree with TRBD2. The CDR3 is 16 amino acids. Trimming cost V 0 bases and J 4 bases; bases outside gene matches: 7. CDR1 is LGHNA and CDR2 is YNFKEQ in the germline V gene. The CDR3 DNA reads as TGTGCCAGCAGCCAAGATCTACCTAGCGGGACGTACGAGCAGTACTTC. Translated, it gives CASSQDLPSGTYEQYF.

The V and J genes are TRBV25-1 and TRBJ2-3; D might be TRBD1 or TRBD2, each matching 6 bases. Per the germline V gene, CDR1 is MGHDK and CDR2 is SYGVNS. With 4 bases removed from V and 6 bases from J, the gap between germline ends came to 23 bases. CDR3 length: 17 amino acids. CDR3 amino acids: CASSARGLPGGWDTQYF. The CDR3 nucleotides are TGTGCCAGCAGTGCCCGGGGGCTACCTGGCGGCTGGGATACGCAGTATTTT. Based on the CDR3 plus reference TRBV25-1 and TRBJ2-3, the full variable domain is EADIYQTPRYLVIGTGKKITLECSQTMGHDKMYWYQQDPGMELHLIHYSYGVNSTEKGDLSSESTVSRIRTEHFPLTLESARPSHTSQYLCASSARGLPGGWDTQYFGPGTRLTVL.